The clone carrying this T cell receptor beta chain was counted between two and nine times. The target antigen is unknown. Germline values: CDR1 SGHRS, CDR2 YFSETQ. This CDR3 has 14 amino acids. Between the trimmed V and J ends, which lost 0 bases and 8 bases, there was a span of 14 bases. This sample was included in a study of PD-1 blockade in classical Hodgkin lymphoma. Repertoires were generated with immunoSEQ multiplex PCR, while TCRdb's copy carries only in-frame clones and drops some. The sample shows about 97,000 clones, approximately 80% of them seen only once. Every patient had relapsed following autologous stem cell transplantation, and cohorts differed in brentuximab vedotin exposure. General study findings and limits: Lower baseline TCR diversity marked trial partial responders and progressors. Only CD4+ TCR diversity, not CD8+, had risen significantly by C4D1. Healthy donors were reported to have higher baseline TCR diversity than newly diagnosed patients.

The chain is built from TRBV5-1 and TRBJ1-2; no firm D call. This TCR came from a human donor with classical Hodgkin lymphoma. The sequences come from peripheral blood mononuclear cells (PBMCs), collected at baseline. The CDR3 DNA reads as TGCGCCAGCAGCTTGGCCCCGGAAACGGGGGGCTACACCTTC. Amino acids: CASSLAPETGGYTF.